The next 7 T cell receptor beta chains were all read from a single sample in a study of Graves' ophthalmopathy and Graves' hyperthyroidism. RNA transcripts served as template for amplifying TCR beta CDR3 sequences. Following a first-round RT-PCR that used HTBI primers, a second-round multiplex PCR was carried out. TCRdb recomputed calls from the multiplex PCR reads with MiXCR, one row per CDR3 protein. The sample contains around 670,000 distinct CDR3 sequences, approximately 40% of which appear only once. Material: peripheral blood. The receptors were sampled from an adult man with Graves' ophthalmopathy.

V usage is TRBV7-2 and J usage is TRBJ1-4, with TRBD1 matching 8 bases. Unmatched junction bases numbered 9, after V lost 6 bases and J lost 6 bases. Germline CDR1 SGHTA, CDR2 FQGNSA. The CDR3 is 15 residues long. CDR3 in DNA: TGTGCCAGCAGTATCCGGACAGGGATGTATGAAAAACTGTTTTTT. This translates into CASSIRTGMYEKLFF.

Points on this clonotype: Compared with germline, one end of the junction differs, possibly owing to a read error. The chain combines TRBV10-3 with TRBJ1-4; possible D gene TRBD1, 5 bases. CDR3 length equals 17 residues. CDR1 and CDR2 from the germline V gene are ENHRY and SYGVKD. The CDR3 reads CASSYGSGGAGEEKLFF. The CDR3 nucleotides read TGTGCCAGCAGTTACGGGTCGGGCGGGGCAGGAGAAGAAAAACTGTTTTTT.

This clonotype was recorded many times. An end of the junction differs from the germline gene, which may be a read error. The CDR3 region has the DNA TGTGCCAGCAGTGGGACGACGTACCTCTTT. It encodes CASSGTTYLF. The rearrangement joins TRBV12-3 or TRBV12-4 to TRBJ1-1, with a tentative D call TRBD1 (5 bases). This CDR3 spans 10 amino acids.

V and J are TRBV25-1 and TRBJ2-5; 9 nucleotides agree with TRBD2. The CDR3 extends over 15 amino acids. The V gene's germline CDR1 is MGHDK and CDR2 SYGVNS. The V segment lost 4 bases and the J segment 7 bases; nucleotides outside the gene matches: 10. Here the CDR3 DNA reads TGTGCCAGCAGTGGGGGAGCGGGGGGCCAATGGACCCAGTACTTC. It codes for CASSGGAGGQWTQYF.

This clonotype was seen only a few times. The chain has TRBV20-1 and TRBJ2-7, with D tentatively TRBD1 or TRBD2 (5 bases each). From germline, CDR1 is DFQATT and CDR2 SNEGSKA (reference sequence). The CDR3 runs to 15 residues. V shed 0 bases and J shed 4 bases, with 16 bases lying between them. The CDR3 spells CSARDEDWDLYEQYF. CDR3 in DNA: TGCAGTGCTAGAGATGAGGACTGGGACCTTTACGAGCAGTACTTC.

There are many counts of this clonotype. J is TRBJ1-5 and V is TRBV10-3; weak D call: TRBD1 (6 bases). Trimming took off 8 bases at V and 1 base at J, with 9 bases between the two ends. The CDR3 contains 13 residues. CDR1 is ENHRY, CDR2 SYGVKD, per germline. Here the CDR3 DNA reads TGTGCCATCGCCGGGACAAGCAATCAGCCCCAGCATTTT. Translating gives CAIAGTSNQPQHF.

This clonotype was seen a single time. The V call is TRBV2, the J call TRBJ1-6; perhaps TRBD1 as D (5 bases). Germline CDR1 is SNHLY and CDR2 is FYNNEI. There are 13 residues in the CDR3. Trimming stripped 6 bases from V and 15 bases from J, with 18 bases between. CDR3 DNA sequence: TGTGCCAGCAGCGGTGGGACCGCCGAAAACCTCCACTTT. Translated, it gives CASSGGTAENLHF.